The rows below give T cell receptor beta chains drawn from one sample of a study of CD8+CD57+ T cells in acquired aplastic anemia. MiXCR, run by TCRdb on the reads, gives a single entry per CDR3 protein. The sample has 400,000 to 600,000 distinct CDR3 sequences; about a third are singletons. Sequenced input: sorted CD4+, CD8+, or CD8+CD57+ T cells (not recorded which) from PBMCs. The receptors were gathered from a human donor with aplastic anemia. CDR3s include the opening cysteine and the closing phenylalanine or tryptophan. A D gene is named only where the DNA matches it firmly. Some rows have no size entry. The others give once, few or many, or a class for an expanded clone.

CDR3 DNA	CDR3 protein	clone size	V gene	J gene	D gene
TGTGCCAGCAGCACAGGGGCCTCTGGAAACACCATATATTTT	CASSTGASGNTIYF	few	TRBV10-3	TRBJ1-3	TRBD1
TGTGCCACCAGATCCCGTGTGAACACTGAAGCTTTCTTT	CATRSRVNTEAFF	-	TRBV24-1	TRBJ1-1	-
TGCGCCAGCAGCTTAGGACAGGCGGGGGGTTATACTGAAGCTTTCTTT	CASSLGQAGGYTEAFF	once	TRBV5-1	TRBJ1-1	TRBD1
TGTGCCAGCCACCACTATAATTCACCCCTCCACTTT	CASHHYNSPLHF	-	TRBV2	TRBJ1-6	-
TGTGCCAGCAGCCAAGATAGTTGGCAGGCGGCTGGCTACACCTTC	CASSQDSWQAAGYTF	few	TRBV2	TRBJ1-2	-
TGTGCCAGCAGCTTAACGCAGGGGTCATTCTATGGCTACACCTTC	CASSLTQGSFYGYTF	many	TRBV7-8	TRBJ1-2	-
TGCGCCAGCAGCTTGGCTTTGGTCAGGGACTATAATTCACCCCTCCACTTT	CASSLALVRDYNSPLHF	-	TRBV5-1	TRBJ1-6	-
TGTGCCAGTAGTATTTCCGGGGGCTTTGGAAACACCATATATTTT	CASSISGGFGNTIYF	-	TRBV19	TRBJ1-3	-
TGTGCCACAAGACAGCAGTCCTCCTATAATTCACCCCTCCACTTT	CATRQQSSYNSPLHF	many	TRBV10-3	TRBJ1-6	-
TGTGCCAGCTTGGGTCAGGGGCACCAGCCCCAGCATTTT	CASLGQGHQPQHF	few	TRBV2	TRBJ1-5	-
TGTGCCAGCAACCGCGGACAATACAATGAGCAGTTCTTC	CASNRGQYNEQFF	many	TRBV7-9	TRBJ2-1	-
TGTGCCACCGCCCTAGCGGGAGGGCCGAATACGCAGTATTTT	CATALAGGPNTQYF	-	TRBV19	TRBJ2-3	TRBD2
TGCGCCAGCGCCCCGGGACTGACTAGCACAGATACGCAGTATTTT	CASAPGLTSTDTQYF	few	TRBV5-1	TRBJ2-3	-
TGTGCCAGCAGTGAAACACAGGCCTCCGGATCACCCCTCCACTTT	CASSETQASGSPLHF	many	TRBV2	TRBJ1-6	-
TGTGCCGGCAGTGAAAGGGGATATGGCTACATCTTC	CAGSERGYGYIF	-	TRBV2	TRBJ1-2	-